This T cell receptor beta chain is from a study of vaccination and CD4 T cells after COVID-19. Treatment defined: roughly nine-day PBMC culture with coronavirus spike peptide pools or control peptides (ViraFEST assay). The CDR3 contains 18 residues. Germline V gene sequence: CDR1 MGHRA, CDR2 YSYEKL. The junction had 5 bases not matched to a gene; V was cut back by 1 base and J by 1 base. With the Oncomine TCR Beta short-read assay, DNA from cultured CD4+ T cells was sequenced. DNA came from CD4+ T cells after culture. TCRdb reanalysed the PCR reads using MiXCR and keeps one entry per CDR3 protein. Of about 12,000 distinct CDR3 sequences in the sample, around 50% were seen once. About this clonotype: The antigen remains undetermined.

This sequence originates from a human donor who had recovered from COVID-19. This sequence joins TRBV4-1 and TRBJ2-5; 14 bases map to TRBD2. The material sequenced was CD4+ T cells from blood, cultured in vitro. This CDR3 reads CASSQVEGLAGVQETQYF. The CDR3 nucleotides are TGCGCCAGCAGCCAAGTTGAGGGACTAGCGGGAGTCCAAGAGACCCAGTACTTC.